This T cell receptor (beta chain) was captured by sequencing in a study of neurological immune-mediated disorders (dated by TCRdb to about 2019). Context from the whole study: Of the approximately 34 multiple sclerosis patients, around 30 had relapsing-remitting MS and 3 had secondary progressive MS. The cohort included 60 to 75 subjects: roughly 14 with HAM/TSP, some 35 with multiple sclerosis, and 20 healthy controls. Using UMI-based sequencing, the study compared peripheral blood TCR-beta repertoires from patients with HTLV-I-associated myelopathy (HAM/TSP), patients with multiple sclerosis, and healthy controls. Alongside PBMC samples, the set of fewer than 110 TCR-beta libraries contained longitudinal samples, technical triplicates, and paired CD4+ and CD8+ T-cell subsets that had been sorted.

The V end gives up 1 base and the J end 7 bases, leaving 10 bases in the junction not matched to a gene. Measured from the cysteine to the phenylalanine, the CDR3 is 16 residues long. Only the CDR3 part of the read is kept: 48 bases, read in frame from the first base. Looking up the germline V gene (reference sequence) yields CDR1 DFQATT and CDR2 SNEGSKA. What the research found in general, with its limitations: TCR clonal expansion was highest in HAM/TSP patients and lowest in MS patients, with MS patients falling below even healthy controls. Phylogenetic analysis grouped repertoires from 18 of 34 MS patients into a cluster of related CDR3 sequences, suggesting a possible repertoire-level signature. Across subjects, expanded clones never shared an identical CDR3 amino acid sequence, which suggests that the TCR-beta repertoires in every group were private. No association of the MS cluster with clinical or MRI features was observed, and the need for larger cohorts was stated by the authors.

cDNA synthesis used template-switch 5'RACE with a primer carrying a 10-nucleotide random unique molecular identifier tagging each TCR transcript. Each sequencing run produced over 200 million TCR-beta sequences covering 15-18 subjects. The RNeasy kit was used for extraction of total RNA. TCR-beta VDJ regions were amplified with primers for the TCR constant region and the 5'RACE anchor, using the KAPA Real-time Library Amplification kit. A first PCR added sample indexes and Illumina adaptors, after which a second PCR increased the library yield. The roughly 650 bp TCR product was size-selected on a 2% E-gel SizeSelection system after Ampure bead purification. Before pooling, library quality was assessed on a Bioanalyzer, concentration was determined with Qubit, and library quantification was performed with the Kapa Library Quantification kit. An Illumina HiSeq 2500 was used to sequence the libraries paired-end at 2 x 150 bp. To increase sequence diversity, roughly 25-31% phiX was spiked into each library pool. Regarding the original processing steps: Quality-filtered reads were processed with the UMI-based MiGEC pipeline, and over 90% of raw TCR sequences were removed by the MiGEC pipeline during error correction. IMGT germline references were used for aligning VDJ genes, and each clonotype was defined as a unique CDR3 amino acid sequence together with its V-J genes. VDJtools evaluated clonal expansion, Shannon diversity and CDR3 relatedness (CalcPairwiseDistances, ClusterSamples); CLCbio workbench built phylogenetic trees. Using coefficient-of-variation modelling across technical triplicates, the study counted a clone as expanded if it had at least 8 unique UMIs. TCRdb itself trimmed the public reads at Q25 with fastp, ran MiXCR and retained productive beta chains. Rows with one shared CDR3 protein collapse into an entry with the most common genes and DNA. What appears here as the V and J calls and clone size reflects TCRdb's work, not the paper's. Here the sample has 85,000 to 100,000 distinct CDR3 sequences; about 3.8% occur a single time. In total, the top ten clones hold around 6% of the sample.

This clonotype was detected ten times or more. The antigen this receptor binds is unknown. It has no much larger one-base neighbor in the sample; base qualities were not kept. Libraries from unsorted PBMCs were made from 2 million PBMCs kept in RNAlater at -80 degrees C until RNA extraction. The multiple sclerosis patients were enrolled in a US clinical protocol that evaluated disease progression with magnetic resonance imaging. Peripheral blood underwent Ficoll-Hypaque density gradient centrifugation to isolate PBMCs, which were then cryopreserved in liquid nitrogen. The rearrangement joined TRBV20-1 to TRBJ1-4, and TRBD1 aligns with 9 junction nucleotides. This clonotype was obtained from a woman aged 18-35 years with multiple sclerosis. Sequenced material: PBMCs. The DNA is TGCAGTGCTAGAGGGACAGGGGATCACATACTTGAAAAACTGTTTTTT. This sequence encodes CSARGTGDHILEKLFF.